Each of the 14 T cell receptor beta chains below was sequenced from the same sample in a study of T cell responses to AZD1222 COVID-19 vaccine. Measured with immunoSEQ multiplex PCR; TCRdb has only the in-frame clones, and not every one. Of over 85,000 clones detected, around 82% appear once; the ten largest clones hold roughly 4.5%. Sequenced material: peripheral blood, taken on day 0 of AZD1222 vaccination. The receptors were sampled from an adult in good health.

The chain joins TRBV3-1 (or the pseudogene TRBV3-2) to TRBJ2-2, with D maybe TRBD2 (6 bases). Germline lookup yields CDR1 LGHDT and CDR2 YNNKEL (reference sequence). Trimming left V 4 bases short and J 5 bases short, with 20 bases between. This CDR3 contains 17 residues. In DNA form, the CDR3 reads TGTGCCAGCAGCCCCGTATATAGGACGGGGAGGACCGGGGAGCTGTTTTTT. Its translation: CASSPVYRTGRTGELFF.

The chain is built from TRBV5-4 and TRBJ1-1, with D maybe TRBD1 (5 bases). There are 16 residues in the CDR3. V lost 2 bases to trimming and J lost 1 base, with 15 bases between them. Germline loops: CDR1 SGHNT, CDR2 YYREEE (reference sequence). This CDR3 reads CASSFGTVEANTEAFF. CDR3 DNA sequence: TGTGCCAGCAGCTTCGGGACCGTAGAGGCGAACACTGAAGCTTTCTTT. Full variable domain (outside the CDR3, taken from reference TRBV5-4 and TRBJ1-1): ETGVTQSPTHLIKTRGQQVTLRCSSQSGHNTVSWYQQALGQGPQFIFQYYREEENGRGNFPPRFSGLQFPNYSSELNVNALELDDSALYLCASSFGTVEANTEAFFGQGTRLTVV.

This clone is labeled as medium-sized. The chain uses TRBV5-1 and TRBJ2-3, with unresolved D. The CDR3 is 12 amino acids. V was trimmed by 2 bases and J by 2 bases, leaving 3 bases between them. CDR1 is SGHRS, CDR2 YFSETQ, per germline. DNA for the CDR3: TGCGCCAGCAGCTTATACACAGATACGCAGTATTTT. This encodes CASSLYTDTQYF.

The chain has TRBV28 and TRBJ1-2; 9 positions agree with TRBD1. The CDR3 loop spans 14 amino acids. The V segment lost 2 bases and the J segment 9 bases; nucleotides outside the gene matches: 7. Germline assignment: CDR1 MDHEN and CDR2 SYDVKM. As DNA, the CDR3 is TGTGCCAGCAGTTTACTCGGACAGGGGATACGCTACACCTTC. It codes for CASSLLGQGIRYTF.

The chain employs TRBV4-1 and TRBJ1-4; a weak D match, TRBD1 (5 bases). Trimming took 3 bases from V and 0 from J, leaving 11 bases between them. CDR3 length equals 16 residues. Germline V gives CDR1 MGHRA, CDR2 YSYEKL. The DNA for the CDR3 is TGCGCCAGCAGCCACGCCTCAGGGACAACTAATGAAAAACTGTTTTTT. Translation: CASSHASGTTNEKLFF.

This clone was seen just once. This chain connects TRBV24-1 to TRBJ1-2, with D unclear. Trimming pared 5 bases from V and 4 bases from J, leaving 10 bases between. CDR1 is KGHDR and CDR2 is SFDVKD in the germline V gene. The CDR3 is 13 residues long. The chain's CDR3 is CATSAPPFYGYTF. Here the CDR3 DNA reads TGTGCCACCAGTGCCCCCCCATTCTATGGCTACACCTTC.

Within the sample, this clone is medium-sized. The genes are TRBV11-2 and TRBJ2-7; 9 bases fit TRBD2. Germline V gene lookup returns CDR1 SGHAT and CDR2 FQNNGV. This CDR3 region has 18 residues. Losses at the gene ends were 0 bases for V and 2 bases for J; bases not matched to a gene: 11. This chain's CDR3 is CASSLDGGFSSGAYEQYF. In nucleotides, the CDR3 is TGTGCCAGCAGCTTAGACGGAGGGTTTTCTAGCGGGGCCTACGAGCAGTACTTC.

CDR3 in amino acids: CASSPPDRGYEQYF. CDR3 bases: TGTGCCAGCTCACCACCGGACAGGGGCTACGAGCAGTACTTC. The chain couples TRBV18 to TRBJ2-7; 9 nucleotides align to TRBD1. The CDR3 has 14 amino acids. The germline V gene has CDR1 KGHSH and CDR2 LQKENI. The V and J ends lost 0 bases and 3 bases, in that order; junction bases with no gene match: 0.

The chain has TRBV19 and TRBJ1-4; tentatively, D is TRBD1 (5 bases). The CDR3 totals 15 residues. CDR1 is LNHDA and CDR2 is SQIVND in the germline V gene (reference sequence). The germline V and J ends were trimmed by 4 bases and 0 bases, with 9 bases remaining between them. The CDR3 DNA sequence: TGTGCCAGTAGTAGACAGACAGCAACTAATGAAAAACTGTTTTTT. It specifies CASSRQTATNEKLFF.

The chain recombines TRBV6-2 or TRBV6-3 with TRBJ1-1; D is perhaps TRBD1 (5 bases). CDR1 is MNHEY, CDR2 SVGEGT, per germline. Trimming shortened V by 0 bases and J by 4 bases, and 9 bases separated the two germline ends. This CDR3 has 14 amino acids. For the CDR3, the DNA is TGTGCCAGCAGTTACTCGGAAGGGGTCACTGAAGCTTTCTTT. It yields the protein CASSYSEGVTEAFF.

This clone was counted a single time. This chain's CDR3 is CASSYHGPQPQHF. DNA of the CDR3: TGTGCCAGCAGTTATCACGGACCGCAGCCCCAGCATTTT. The chain couples TRBV6-2 or TRBV6-3 to TRBJ1-5; D uncertain. This CDR3 has 13 residues. Germline loops: CDR1 MNHEY, CDR2 SVGEGT. The V end lost 3 bases, the J end lost 7 bases, and 10 bases lay between the germline ends.

V usage is TRBV2 and J usage is TRBJ1-4, with TRBD1 as a possible D gene (5 bases). Trimming left V 4 bases short and J 8 bases short, with 14 bases between. Germline assignment: CDR1 SNHLY and CDR2 FYNNEI. The CDR3 contains 14 residues. CDR3 sequence: CASSGGGTAEKLFF. DNA for the CDR3: TGTGCCAGCAGTGGGGGGGGGACCGCAGAAAAACTGTTTTTT.

The chain has TRBV7-2 and TRBJ1-1; no clear D. CDR1 and CDR2 (germline): SGHTA, FQGNSA. The CDR3 is 11 residues long. With 6 bases removed from V and 11 bases from J, the gap between germline ends came to 13 bases. The CDR3 coding sequence is TGTGCCAGCAGTTTATGGCCTAGGGCTTTCTTT. Translated: CASSLWPRAFF.

The gene calls are TRBV7-2 and TRBJ2-5, with 12 bases that match TRBD1. J gave up 5 bases and V 3 bases, and 7 bases lay outside the gene matches. Looked up from germline, CDR1 is SGHTA and CDR2 is FQGNSA. The CDR3 runs to 16 residues. The CDR3 bases are TGTGCCAGCAGCTTGACCGGGACAGGGGGCTGGGAGACCCAGTACTTC. Its protein product is CASSLTGTGGWETQYF. Variable domain in full (rest from reference TRBV7-2 and TRBJ2-5): GAGVSQSPSNKVTEKGKDVELRCDPISGHTALYWYRQSLGQGLEFLIYFQGNSAPDKSGLPSDRFSAERTGGSVSTLTIQRTQQEDSAVYLCASSLTGTGGWETQYFGPGTRLLVL.